Below, 4 T cell receptor beta chains from the same sample are listed, as sequenced in a study of cytomegalovirus exposure and HLA in healthy donors. A multiplex PCR was run with 60 Vbeta primers and 13 Jbeta primers. TCRdb's copy holds only in-frame clones and misses some; the assay was immunoSEQ multiplex PCR. The data contain about 140,000 clones, more than 70% of them singletons. The sample comprised PBMCs. Source of these receptors: a middle-aged man in good health and CMV-seronegative.

The J gene is TRBJ1-5, the V gene TRBV10-1; no firm D call. Trimming stripped 6 bases from V and 3 bases from J, with 21 bases between. CDR3 size: 17 residues. CDR1 WNHNN and CDR2 SYGVQD come from the germline V gene (reference sequence). CDR3 region: CASSSIREADDNQPQHF. The CDR3 bases are TGCGCCAGCAGCTCAATCCGGGAGGCCGATGACAATCAGCCCCAGCATTTT.

The chain is built from TRBV18 and TRBJ1-5; D is perhaps TRBD1 (6 bases). This CDR3 comprises 13 residues. Germline V gives CDR1 KGHSH, CDR2 LQKENI. The ends were cut back, 4 bases at V and 4 bases at J, with 8 bases in the middle. CDR3 sequence reads: CASSRTDNQPQHF. In DNA form, the CDR3 reads TGTGCCAGCTCACGGACAGATAATCAGCCCCAGCATTTT.

Ten or more counts support this clone. This chain links TRBV6-1 with TRBJ1-2, with D hard to call. V lost 8 bases and J 7 bases, leaving 20 bases between the germline ends. Germline CDR1 reads MNHNS; CDR2 reads SASEGT. The length of the CDR3 is 14 residues. CDR3 region: CASASPEETRGYTF. The CDR3 DNA reads TGTGCCAGCGCCTCCCCGGAGGAGACTCGTGGCTACACCTTC.

The chain couples TRBV5-4 to TRBJ1-6; a weak D match, TRBD1 (5 bases). V lost 0 bases and J 0 bases, leaving 7 bases between the germline ends. Per germline, CDR1 SGHNT and CDR2 YYREEE (reference sequence). There are 16 residues in the CDR3. The CDR3 spells CASSLGQGSYNSPLHF. The DNA for the CDR3 is TGTGCCAGCAGCTTGGGTCAGGGCTCCTATAATTCACCCCTCCACTTT.